One sample yielded the 15 T cell receptor beta chains listed below, sequenced in a study of blood T cells in healthy people across ages. Alongside a J-beta primer mix, a sample-barcoded 5' primer served in a second PCR lasting 7 to 11 cycles. TCRdb called the 5' RACE reads again in MiXCR, with one record for every CDR3 protein. Counted here are hundreds of thousands of distinct CDR3 sequences, about three fifths occurring once; the ten biggest clones make up around 20%. The sample consisted of blood. These receptors all come from a man aged 25-40 years in good health.

The rearrangement uses TRBV4-2 and TRBJ2-7; no clear D. Trimming pared 1 base from V and 5 bases from J, leaving 6 bases between. The CDR3 sequence is 12 residues long. CDR1 and CDR2 (germline): LGHNA, YNFKEQ. The CDR3 DNA sequence: TGTGCCAGCAGCCAAGTTCGCCACGAGCAGTACTTC. It yields the protein CASSQVRHEQYF.

The chain is built from TRBV20-1 and TRBJ1-1; a weak D match, TRBD1 (5 bases). Germline V gene data show CDR1 as DFQATT and CDR2 as SNEGSKA (reference sequence). This CDR3 has 22 amino acids. Deletions cut 0 bases from V and 5 bases from J, with 37 bases between. The CDR3 DNA reads TGCAGTGCTAGAGAGGACTGGGGTCGAAGCCGGGCTTATTTATACGGGGGGACTGAAGCTTTCTTT. Encoded protein: CSAREDWGRSRAYLYGGTEAFF.

J is TRBJ2-5 and V is TRBV20-1, with D tentatively TRBD2 (6 bases). Matching the DNA end better, TRBJ2-7 makes the J call doubtful. CDR3 length: 13 residues. CDR1 and CDR2 (germline): DFQATT, SNEGSKA (reference sequence). CDR3 residues: CSATRLDSYEQYF. The CDR3 nucleotides are TGCAGTGCTACCCGACTAGATTCCTACGAGCAGTACTTC.

The rearrangement joins TRBV7-9 to TRBJ1-1, with TRBD1 identical over 9 bases. CDR1 is SEHNR, CDR2 FQNEAQ, per germline (reference sequence). Trimming at V came to 7 bases and at J to 4 bases, leaving 4 bases not matched to a gene. The CDR3 totals 13 residues. CDR3 sequence reads: CASNSGQGTEAFF. CDR3 bases: TGTGCCAGCAACTCGGGACAGGGCACTGAAGCTTTCTTT.

The rearrangement links TRBV6-5 to TRBJ2-5; TRBD1 aligns across 9 bases. Germline V lookup: CDR1 MNHEY, CDR2 SVGAGI. CDR3 size: 14 residues. Trimming at V came to 7 bases and at J to 11 bases, leaving 14 bases not matched to a gene. CDR3 sequence reads: CASKGGTGYNEQYF. CDR3 in DNA: TGTGCCAGCAAGGGGGGGACAGGGTACAATGAGCAGTACTTC.

This sequence joins TRBV29-1 and TRBJ1-2; D not certain. Germline V CDR1 and CDR2: SQVTM, ANQGSEA. The CDR3 spans 12 residues. The V end lost 1 base, the J end lost 8 bases, and 11 bases lay between the germline ends. CDR3 sequence (DNA): TGCAGCGTTGAAGGCGGGTCGAAGGGCTACACCTTC. It is translated as CSVEGGSKGYTF.

The table lists this clonotype with a few counts. The V and J genes are TRBV12-3 or TRBV12-4 and TRBJ1-4, with D perhaps TRBD1 (5 bases). Trimming pared 6 bases from V and 14 bases from J, leaving 19 bases between. This CDR3 comprises 13 residues. CDR3 sequence: CASRTGGGKWLFF. The CDR3 bases are TGTGCCAGCAGGACCGGGGGAGGAAAGTGGCTGTTTTTT.

This CDR3 reads CASSQWTSGSYEQYF. The CDR3 DNA sequence: TGCGCCAGCAGCCAATGGACTAGCGGATCCTACGAGCAGTACTTC. The V and J genes are TRBV4-1 and TRBJ2-7; 10 nucleotides line up with TRBD2. The CDR3 runs 15 residues. CDR1 is MGHRA and CDR2 is YSYEKL in the germline V gene. V shed 2 bases and J 1 base; nucleotides not matched to a gene: 2.

This clonotype was seen once. The chain is built from TRBV7-8 and TRBJ2-5, with unresolved D. The V gene lost 2 bases and the J gene lost 4 bases, with 11 bases spanning the gap. The CDR3 has 14 residues. CDR1 and CDR2 (germline): SGHVS, FQNEAQ. Here the CDR3 reads CASSLMPVRETQYF. CDR3 bases: TGTGCCAGCAGCTTAATGCCGGTCCGAGAGACCCAGTACTTC.

There are a few counts of this clonotype. The rearrangement joins TRBV6-6 to TRBJ1-2; TRBD1 might be the D (5 bases). Between the trimmed V and J ends, which lost 5 bases and 4 bases, there was a span of 11 bases. The germline gives CDR1 MNHNY, CDR2 SVGAGI (reference sequence). This CDR3 contains 13 residues. CDR3 nucleotides: TGTGCCAGCAGTCACCAGGGAACCTATGGCTACACCTTC. Translated, it gives CASSHQGTYGYTF.

V gene TRBV15 combines with J gene TRBJ1-6; 11 bases match TRBD1. This CDR3 region has 15 residues. Germline trimming cut 4 bases from V and 6 bases from J; bases unmatched to any gene: 2. Germline values: CDR1 LNHNV, CDR2 YYDKDF (reference sequence). The CDR3 reads CATSTGQGANSPLHF. CDR3 nucleotides: TGTGCCACCAGCACCGGACAGGGGGCTAATTCACCCCTCCACTTT. The full variable domain, completed using reference TRBV15 and TRBJ1-6, is DAMVIQNPRYQVTQFGKPVTLSCSQTLNHNVMYWYQQKSSQAPKLLFHYYDKDFNNEADTPDNFQSRRPNTSFCFLDIRSPGLGDTAMYLCATSTGQGANSPLHFGNGTRLTVT.

The rearrangement uses TRBV18 and TRBJ1-5, with D uncertain. CDR1 and CDR2 (germline): KGHSH, LQKENI. The CDR3 is 15 amino acids. V was pared by 3 bases and J by 4 bases, with 13 bases between. This chain's CDR3 is CASSPRAEANQPQHF. CDR3 coding DNA: TGTGCCAGCTCACCCCGGGCGGAAGCGAATCAGCCCCAGCATTTT. The full variable domain, its missing parts supplied by reference TRBV18 and TRBJ1-5, is NAGVMQNPRHLVRRRGQEARLRCSPMKGHSHVYWYRQLPEEGLKFMVYLQKENIIDESGMPKERFSAEFPKEGPSILRIQQVVRGDSAAYFCASSPRAEANQPQHFGDGTRLSIL.

This chain uses TRBV9 with TRBJ2-3; no reliable D call. The CDR3 length is 14 residues. V lost 0 bases, J lost 4 bases, and 9 bases lay in between. Germline CDR1 is SGDLS and CDR2 is YYNGEE. CDR3 region: CASSVGRTPDTQYF. CDR3 sequence (DNA): TGTGCCAGCAGCGTAGGACGAACCCCAGATACGCAGTATTTT.

The sample holds a few counts of this clonotype. The rearrangement joins TRBV25-1 to TRBJ2-7; D not resolved. Trimming pared 6 bases from V and 4 bases from J, leaving 16 bases between. The CDR3 spans 14 residues. Germline V gene data show CDR1 as MGHDK and CDR2 as SYGVNS. The DNA for the CDR3 is TGTGCCAGCAGGGGCCCCCCGTATGTTTACGAGCAGTACTTC. Translating gives CASRGPPYVYEQYF.

This clonotype occurred a few times. V gene TRBV29-1 combines with J gene TRBJ2-3; TRBD1 is a possible D gene (6 bases). The CDR3 is 16 residues long. V lost 5 bases, J lost 3 bases, and 21 bases lay in between. Per the germline V gene, CDR1 is SQVTM and CDR2 is ANQGSEA. In DNA form, the CDR3 reads TGCAGCGTTACCGCCCTCAGGGGACCGATAACAGATACGCAGTATTTT. It encodes CSVTALRGPITDTQYF.